The 32 T cell receptor beta chains reported below all come from one sample, sequenced in a study of CD8 T cells in ankylosing spondylitis. TCRdb itself ran the 5' RACE reads through MiXCR, one entry per CDR3 protein. The table has about 250,000 distinct CDR3 sequences, approximately 30% seen once. Specimen: blood, either unsorted or a sorted T cell fraction (not recorded which). These receptors were collected from a male donor with ankylosing spondylitis or in good health (not recorded which).

This clonotype was detected a few times. The genes are TRBV29-1 and TRBJ2-5; D uncertain. The CDR3 runs 10 residues. CDR1 is SQVTM, CDR2 ANQGSEA, per germline. V was clipped by 5 bases and J by 4 bases, with 5 bases between them. The chain's CDR3 is CSVSVETQYF. The DNA for the CDR3 is TGCAGCGTTTCCGTAGAGACCCAGTACTTC.

The chain combines TRBV20-1 with TRBJ2-3; 7 bases match TRBD2. Germline CDR1 reads DFQATT; CDR2 reads SNEGSKA (reference sequence). J was trimmed by 8 bases and V by 5 bases; bases with no gene match: 28. The CDR3 is 19 residues long. CDR3 sequence (DNA): TGCAGTGCTCGTCCCCCGCTGATAAGGAGACTAGCCGGAGGTGCTACGCAGTATTTT. Its protein product is CSARPPLIRRLAGGATQYF.

This clonotype turned up a few times. This chain links TRBV20-1 with TRBJ2-7, with a possible D match to TRBD2 (5 bases). This CDR3 spans 16 amino acids. V lost 4 bases and J lost 4, with 23 bases in between. Germline V lookup: CDR1 DFQATT, CDR2 SNEGSKA (reference sequence). CDR3 nucleotide sequence: TGCAGTGCTACACCCCGGACTGGCCTCTATTCGTACGAGCAGTACTTC. This sequence encodes CSATPRTGLYSYEQYF.

Here the CDR3 reads CASIGTQGADTEAFF. The CDR3 DNA is TGTGCCAGCATCGGCACACAGGGAGCGGACACTGAAGCTTTCTTT. This chain links TRBV25-1 with TRBJ1-1, with D possibly matching TRBD1 (6 bases). The germline CDR1 and CDR2 sequences are MGHDK and SYGVNS. Trimming removed 7 bases from V and 3 bases from J, with 18 bases in between. The CDR3 loop spans 15 amino acids.

This clonotype turned up a few times. V usage is TRBV29-1 and J usage is TRBJ2-7; D may match TRBD1 or TRBD2 (5 bases each). The CDR3 contains 15 residues. Germline CDR1 reads SQVTM; CDR2 reads ANQGSEA. Trimming took off 7 bases at V and 3 bases at J, with 22 bases between the two ends. CDR3 sequence reads: CSAEGGATGFYEQYF. CDR3 in DNA: TGCAGCGCCGAGGGTGGGGCAACTGGGTTCTACGAGCAGTACTTC.

The chain uses TRBV5-1 and TRBJ2-5; D gene unclear. V was pared by 2 bases and J by 5 bases, with 13 bases between. The germline gives CDR1 SGHRS, CDR2 YFSETQ. The CDR3 extends over 14 amino acids. The CDR3 DNA is TGCGCCAGCAGCTTCCTGGTCCCTCCTGAGACCCAGTACTTC. Translated: CASSFLVPPETQYF. The full variable domain, rest sourced from reference TRBV5-1 and TRBJ2-5, is KAGVTQTPRYLIKTRGQQVTLSCSPISGHRSVSWYQQTPGQGLQFLFEYFSETQRNKGNFPGRFSGRQFSNSRSEMNVSTLELGDSALYLCASSFLVPPETQYFGPGTRLLVL.

This clonotype was seen more than once but under ten times. This chain joins TRBV28 and TRBJ2-3; 7 bases align to TRBD2. This CDR3 comprises 16 residues. The V gene end was trimmed by 2 bases and the J gene end by 2 bases; junction bases not matched to a gene: 7. Germline CDR1 and CDR2: MDHEN and SYDVKM. The CDR3 protein is CASSLEERGDTDTQYF. Written as DNA, the CDR3 is TGTGCCAGCAGTTTAGAGGAGCGGGGAGACACAGATACGCAGTATTTT.

This rearrangement joins TRBV20-1 to TRBJ2-7, with D possibly TRBD2 on 5 matching bases. CDR1 and CDR2 from the germline V gene are DFQATT and SNEGSKA (reference sequence). The V gene lost 6 bases and the J gene lost 1 base, with 13 bases spanning the gap. The CDR3 has 13 residues. The CDR3 DNA is TGCAGTGCCGTACTTTCGGGGTCCTACGAGCAGTACTTC. This gives the protein CSAVLSGSYEQYF.

J is TRBJ2-7 and V is TRBV6-1, with TRBD1 matching 7 bases. V shed 6 bases and J 1 base; nucleotides not matched to a gene: 3. In germline, CDR1 is MNHNS, CDR2 SASEGT. The CDR3 totals 13 residues. CDR3 protein: CASSGTESYEQYF. Written as DNA, the CDR3 is TGTGCCAGCAGCGGGACAGAGTCCTACGAGCAGTACTTC.

The chain combines TRBV20-1 with TRBJ2-5; the match to TRBD2 covers 7 bases. After removal of 3 bases from V and 2 bases from J, the junction contained 9 bases not matched to a gene. CDR1 is DFQATT, CDR2 SNEGSKA, per germline (reference sequence). The CDR3 is 15 amino acids. Here the CDR3 DNA reads TGCAGTGCTAGTGTCGCTAGCGGAAATCAAGAGACCCAGTACTTC. It is translated as CSASVASGNQETQYF.

The genes are TRBV20-1 and TRBJ1-5, with a possible D match to TRBD1 (5 bases). The V end lost 0 bases, the J end lost 0 bases, and 12 bases lay between the germline ends. CDR1 DFQATT and CDR2 SNEGSKA come from the germline V gene (reference sequence). The CDR3 runs 16 residues. CDR3 coding DNA: TGCAGTGCTAGAGACGGGACCCGCGATAGCAATCAGCCCCAGCATTTT. It translates to CSARDGTRDSNQPQHF.

The chain employs TRBV20-1 and TRBJ2-5; 7 bases fit TRBD2. The V gene end was trimmed by 7 bases and the J gene end by 2 bases; junction bases not matched to a gene: 1. The germline gives CDR1 DFQATT, CDR2 SNEGSKA (reference sequence). The CDR3 consists of 11 residues. Here the CDR3 reads CSGGLQETQYF. Written as DNA, the CDR3 is TGCAGTGGGGGACTACAAGAGACCCAGTACTTC.

J is TRBJ2-1 and V is TRBV18, with unresolved D. V dropped 2 bases and J dropped 8 bases, with 7 bases sitting between them. This CDR3 is 12 amino acids long. Germline values: CDR1 KGHSH, CDR2 LQKENI. This CDR3 reads CASSPGDHEQFF. CDR3 nucleotides: TGTGCCAGCTCACCAGGCGACCATGAGCAGTTCTTC.

This clonotype was detected only a few times. The CDR3 DNA reads as TGTGCCAGCAGTTCTCCGGGACATGTCTACGAGCAGTACTTC. The encoded protein is CASSSPGHVYEQYF. The V gene is TRBV28, the J gene TRBJ2-7; tentative D call: TRBD1 (6 bases). Looked up from germline, CDR1 is MDHEN and CDR2 is SYDVKM. The CDR3 contains 14 residues. The V and J ends lost 4 bases and 3 bases respectively, with 13 bases between them.

The rearrangement links TRBV7-2 to TRBJ1-1; D is undetermined. There are 15 residues in the CDR3. Trimming pared 5 bases from V and 0 bases from J, leaving 13 bases between. From germline, CDR1 is SGHTA and CDR2 FQGNSA. The CDR3 loop is CASSPRALVNTEAFF. The DNA of the CDR3 is TGTGCCAGCAGCCCCCGGGCTCTTGTGAACACTGAAGCTTTCTTT.

In its sample, this clonotype was seen a few times. The gene calls are TRBV6-4 and TRBJ2-3; TRBD2 agrees at 9 bases. Germline values: CDR1 MRHNA, CDR2 SNTAGT. V dropped 6 bases and J dropped 2; count of bases not matched to a gene: 6. The CDR3 totals 15 residues. DNA of the CDR3: TGTGCCAGCAGCCGGCTAGCGGGGTTCACAGATACGCAGTATTTT. Encoded protein: CASSRLAGFTDTQYF.

This clonotype was detected a few times. The rearrangement uses TRBV20-1 and TRBJ2-5; a weak D match, TRBD2 (6 bases). Germline CDR1 is DFQATT and CDR2 is SNEGSKA (reference sequence). The CDR3 loop spans 14 amino acids. V lost 0 bases to trimming and J lost 1 base, with 9 bases between them. In nucleotides, the CDR3 is TGCAGTGCTAGAGATGGGGGGACCCAAGAGACCCAGTACTTC. This sequence encodes CSARDGGTQETQYF.

This clonotype was observed a few times. The chain combines TRBV24-1 with TRBJ2-3; no clear D gene. The CDR3 extends over 12 amino acids. Trimming shortened V by 0 bases and J by 7 bases, and 4 bases separated the two germline ends. Germline V gene lookup returns CDR1 KGHDR and CDR2 SFDVKD. As DNA, the CDR3 is TGTGCCACCAGTGATTTGCATTATACGCAGTATTTT. Translated, it gives CATSDLHYTQYF.

This clonotype turned up a few times. The chain carries TRBV12-3 or TRBV12-4 and TRBJ2-3; D gene uncertain. Trimming cost V 3 bases and J 4 bases, with 8 bases left between them. The CDR3 consists of 13 residues. The CDR3 is CASSFPFADTQYF. The DNA of the CDR3 is TGTGCCAGCAGTTTTCCGTTTGCAGATACGCAGTATTTT.

This sequence joins TRBV7-9 and TRBJ1-1; D gene uncertain. Germline lookup yields CDR1 SEHNR and CDR2 FQNEAQ (reference sequence). With 3 bases removed from V and 0 bases from J, the gap between germline ends came to 14 bases. The CDR3 extends over 16 amino acids. CDR3: CASSFPDRQMNTEAFF. The CDR3 coding sequence is TGTGCCAGCAGCTTTCCGGACCGTCAGATGAACACTGAAGCTTTCTTT.

The chain carries TRBV29-1 and TRBJ1-2, with a weak D call TRBD1 (6 bases). V was clipped by 0 bases and J by 7 bases, with 9 bases between them. The CDR3 loop spans 12 amino acids. Germline CDR1 and CDR2: SQVTM and ANQGSEA. The CDR3 coding sequence is TGCAGCGTTGAAGAAGGGGGAACTGGCTACACCTTC. It is translated as CSVEEGGTGYTF.

This sequence joins TRBV9 and TRBJ2-5; TRBD1 agrees at 7 bases. The junction had 5 bases not matched to a gene; V was cut back by 3 bases and J by 0 bases. CDR1 is SGDLS, CDR2 YYNGEE, per germline. The CDR3 loop spans 15 amino acids. The CDR3 loop reads CASSDDRVDQETQYF. The CDR3 region has the DNA TGTGCCAGCAGCGACGACAGGGTTGACCAAGAGACCCAGTACTTC.

This chain links TRBV5-6 with TRBJ2-1; 9 nucleotides align to TRBD1. The CDR3 is 14 residues long. Trimming at V came to 4 bases and at J to 10 bases, leaving 9 bases not matched to a gene. Germline CDR1 SGHDT, CDR2 YYEEEE. The CDR3 protein is CASSAGTGSYEQFF. The CDR3, as DNA: TGTGCCAGCAGCGCCGGGACAGGGAGTTACGAGCAGTTCTTC. The entire variable domain, with the rest obtained from reference TRBV5-6 and TRBJ2-1, is as follows: DAGVTQSPTHLIKTRGQQVTLRCSPKSGHDTVSWYQQALGQGPQFIFQYYEEEERQRGNFPDRFSGHQFPNYSSELNVNALLLGDSALYLCASSAGTGSYEQFFGPGTRLTVL.

This chain connects TRBV12-3 or TRBV12-4 to TRBJ2-1; 9 bases fit TRBD2. The CDR3 is 14 residues long. V gave up 1 base and J gave up 9 bases; unmatched junction bases: 4. Here the CDR3 reads CASSLGLAGSEQFF. CDR3 DNA sequence: TGTGCCAGCAGTTTAGGGCTAGCGGGGAGTGAGCAGTTCTTC.

The chain joins TRBV20-1 to TRBJ2-1; 11 bases agree with TRBD1. The CDR3 length is 15 residues. Losses at the gene ends were 0 bases for V and 8 bases for J; bases not matched to a gene: 6. Germline lookup yields CDR1 DFQATT and CDR2 SNEGSKA (reference sequence). In DNA, the CDR3 is TGCAGTGCTAGAGATGAAAGGACAGGGGGCGATGAGCAGTTCTTC. Protein sequence: CSARDERTGGDEQFF.

This chain links TRBV12-3 or TRBV12-4 with TRBJ1-5, with 8 nucleotides matching TRBD1. The CDR3 contains 17 residues. V lost 5 bases, J lost 6 bases, and 15 bases stayed unmatched. The CDR3 reads CASSPYLWAGGSQPQHF. The CDR3 DNA sequence: TGTGCCAGCAGTCCGTATCTTTGGGCAGGGGGCAGTCAGCCCCAGCATTTT.

The chain recombines TRBV5-1 with TRBJ2-1; 11 nucleotides align to TRBD2. The CDR3 loop spans 16 amino acids. Germline lookup yields CDR1 SGHRS and CDR2 YFSETQ. The V gene end was trimmed by 4 bases and the J gene end by 4 bases; junction bases not matched to a gene: 7. In DNA form, the CDR3 reads TGCGCCAGCAGCCGCAATAGCGGGGGGGCTTACAATGAGCAGTTCTTC. Translating it yields CASSRNSGGAYNEQFF.

This chain links TRBV12-3 or TRBV12-4 with TRBJ2-1, with 13 nucleotides matching TRBD2. CDR3 size: 17 residues. The junction had 13 bases not matched to a gene; V was cut back by 6 bases and J by 8 bases. The CDR3 nucleotides read TGTGCCAGCAGCTGGGGCACTAGCGGGGGGGACATGGATGAGCAGTTCTTC. Translating it yields CASSWGTSGGDMDEQFF.

The chain's CDR3 is CASSLTGLYGYTF. The CDR3 coding sequence is TGCGCCAGCAGCTTGACAGGTTTATATGGCTACACCTTC. The chain combines TRBV5-1 with TRBJ1-2; TRBD1 is a possible D gene (5 bases). CDR1 SGHRS and CDR2 YFSETQ come from the germline V gene. The CDR3 has 13 amino acids. V gave up 1 base and J gave up 5 bases, with 9 bases separating them.

This clonotype was seen a few times. The V and J genes are TRBV14 and TRBJ2-3, with D maybe TRBD1 (6 bases). CDR1 is SGHDN, CDR2 FVKESK, per germline. This CDR3 region has 21 residues. Trimming pared 1 base from V and 0 bases from J, leaving 26 bases between. CDR3 in DNA: TGTGCCAGCAGCCAAGTGTTCGGGCAGGGGCCCCCGGAGACTAGCACAGATACGCAGTATTTT. Protein product: CASSQVFGQGPPETSTDTQYF. Complete variable domain (other parts from reference TRBV14 and TRBJ2-3): EAGVTQFPSHSVIEKGQTVTLRCDPISGHDNLYWYRRVMGKEIKFLLHFVKESKQDESGMPNNRFLAERTGGTYSTLKVQPAELEDSGVYFCASSQVFGQGPPETSTDTQYFGPGTRLTVL.

The CDR3 spells CASSLPVGGGNQPQHF. Here the CDR3 DNA reads TGTGCCAGCAGCCTACCTGTTGGGGGCGGCAATCAGCCCCAGCATTTT. The chain combines TRBV28 with TRBJ1-5, with D possibly being TRBD1 (6 bases). Germline values: CDR1 MDHEN, CDR2 SYDVKM. V was cut by 6 bases and J by 2 bases, with 17 bases left in between. The CDR3 has 16 amino acids.

This chain connects TRBV5-1 to TRBJ1-4; the match to TRBD1 covers 10 bases. This CDR3 contains 18 residues. V gave up 4 bases and J gave up 8 bases; unmatched junction bases: 17. The germline gives CDR1 SGHRS, CDR2 YFSETQ. The CDR3 reads CASSGRGQGVDGNEKLFF. The CDR3 nucleotides are TGCGCCAGCAGCGGCCGAGGACAGGGGGTTGACGGGAACGAAAAACTGTTTTTT.